This entry lists 15 T cell receptor beta chains sequenced from one sample in a study of blood T cell repertoires in COVID-19. The table came from immunoSEQ multiplex PCR; TCRdb's copy has only in-frame clones and leaves some out. The sample includes 40,000 to 55,000 clones, approximately 89% seen only once; the top ten take around 30%. Input material: peripheral blood. Every receptor here comes from an elderly woman with acute or convalescent COVID-19.

The chain is built from TRBV6-5 and TRBJ1-1; 9 nucleotides line up with TRBD1. The V gene end was trimmed by 4 bases and the J gene end by 6 bases; junction bases not matched to a gene: 12. Germline-derived CDR1 and CDR2 are MNHEY and SVGAGI. This CDR3 is 16 amino acids long. Here the CDR3 reads CASSSGTGTLQAEAFF. CDR3 bases: TGTGCCAGCAGTTCCGGGACAGGGACATTGCAGGCTGAAGCTTTCTTT.

The chain uses TRBV28 and TRBJ1-5; 7 bases map to TRBD1. The CDR3 has 18 amino acids. V was pared by 8 bases and J by 0 bases, with 16 bases of the junction left unmatched. Germline V gene lookup returns CDR1 MDHEN and CDR2 SYDVKM. CDR3 sequence reads: CASLSALGTDYSNQPQHF. In DNA form, the CDR3 reads TGTGCCAGCCTTTCAGCACTGGGGACAGACTATAGCAATCAGCCCCAGCATTTT.

The J gene is TRBJ2-3, the V gene TRBV10-3; 9 positions match TRBD2. The CDR3 length is 16 residues. V lost 7 bases, J lost 2 bases, and 10 bases stayed unmatched. Germline lookup yields CDR1 ENHRY and CDR2 SYGVKD. As DNA, the CDR3 is TGTGCCATCACCCAAGGGTCTAGCGGGGACACAGATACGCAGTATTTT. Its translation: CAITQGSSGDTDTQYF.

This rearrangement joins TRBV19 to TRBJ1-2; TRBD1 matches at 9 bases. Germline CDR1 reads LNHDA; CDR2 reads SQIVND (reference sequence). There are 15 residues in the CDR3. The V and J ends lost 4 bases and 3 bases, in that order; junction bases with no gene match: 6. CDR3 sequence (DNA): TGTGCCAGTAGTACCCGGGGACAGGGCTACTATGGCTACACCTTC. It yields the protein CASSTRGQGYYGYTF.

The chain joins TRBV4-1 to TRBJ2-1; D may be TRBD1 (7 bases). The V and J ends lost 1 base and 4 bases respectively, with 14 bases between them. The CDR3 extends over 16 amino acids. Germline V gives CDR1 MGHRA, CDR2 YSYEKL. The CDR3 spells CASSQVPPGGYNEQFF. The CDR3 bases are TGCGCCAGCAGCCAAGTTCCCCCAGGGGGGTACAATGAGCAGTTCTTC.

The chain links TRBV19 to TRBJ1-5; perhaps TRBD1 as D (5 bases). Germline CDR1 is LNHDA and CDR2 is SQIVND (reference sequence). The CDR3 length is 15 residues. With 6 bases removed from V and 3 bases from J, the gap between germline ends came to 15 bases. The CDR3 sequence: CASSPFGTTNQPQHF. The DNA for the CDR3 is TGTGCCAGTAGCCCCTTTGGGACTACCAATCAGCCCCAGCATTTT.

This clone was seen a few times. The J gene is TRBJ1-1, the V gene TRBV5-6; TRBD1 matches at 7 bases. Germline loops: CDR1 SGHDT, CDR2 YYEEEE. This CDR3 is built from 15 residues. V lost 4 bases and J lost 0; bases outside the gene matches: 6. The DNA for the CDR3 is TGTGCCAGCAGCCCGGAGACAGGGTTGAACACTGAAGCTTTCTTT. Translation: CASSPETGLNTEAFF.

The rearrangement links TRBV2 to TRBJ1-1; D not certain. The V end lost 3 bases, the J end lost 6 bases, and 5 bases lay between the germline ends. The CDR3 loop spans 11 amino acids. The germline gives CDR1 SNHLY, CDR2 FYNNEI. The CDR3 DNA reads TGTGCCAGCAGTGACCAGGCTGAAGCTTTCTTT. The encoded protein is CASSDQAEAFF.

The chain's CDR3 is CASSLDRGREQYV. Written as DNA, the CDR3 is TGTGCCAGCAGCTTAGACAGGGGGCGCGAGCAGTACGTC. V and J are TRBV7-2 and TRBJ2-7, with TRBD1 matching over 9 bases. With 1 base clipped from V and 6 bases from J, the junction kept 1 base outside the gene matches. The germline gives CDR1 SGHTA, CDR2 FQGNSA. CDR3 length: 13 residues.

This chain uses TRBV30 with TRBJ1-2; a weak D match, TRBD1 (6 bases). This CDR3 is built from 15 residues. V was clipped by 3 bases and J by 8 bases, with 22 bases between them. The germline gives CDR1 GTSNPN, CDR2 SVGIG (reference sequence). The CDR3 here is CAWRSTGDSKRGYTF. CDR3 bases: TGTGCCTGGAGGTCGACAGGTGACTCCAAGAGGGGCTACACCTTC.

The J gene is TRBJ2-5, the V gene TRBV6-1; D unresolved. CDR3 size: 15 residues. The V gene lost 0 bases and the J gene lost 2 bases, with 10 bases spanning the gap. Germline CDR1 MNHNS, CDR2 SASEGT. The chain's CDR3 is CASSEALGVQETQYF. In DNA, the CDR3 is TGTGCCAGCAGTGAAGCTCTGGGCGTGCAAGAGACCCAGTACTTC.

This clone showed up just once. The V and J genes are TRBV7-9 and TRBJ2-6; no reliable D call. The CDR3 is 15 residues long. Per the germline V gene, CDR1 is SEHNR and CDR2 is FQNEAQ (reference sequence). Between the trimmed V and J ends, which lost 6 bases and 2 bases, there was a span of 11 bases. CDR3 residues: CASSVGTAGANVLTF. The CDR3 DNA follows: TGTGCCAGCAGTGTGGGTACAGCTGGGGCCAACGTCCTGACTTTC.

The rearrangement uses TRBV5-6 and TRBJ2-3; D is uncertain. From germline, CDR1 is SGHDT and CDR2 YYEEEE. The CDR3 extends over 13 amino acids. The V end lost 2 bases, the J end lost 3 bases, and 7 bases lay between the germline ends. The CDR3 nucleotides are TGTGCCAGCAGCTTCCCCGGGACAGATACGCAGTATTTT. Its translation: CASSFPGTDTQYF.

The chain employs TRBV6-5 and TRBJ1-1; TRBD1 is a possible D gene (6 bases). V was clipped by 4 bases and J by 11 bases, with 17 bases between them. This CDR3 has 13 residues. Germline CDR1 is MNHEY and CDR2 is SVGAGI. The CDR3 nucleotides read TGTGCCAGCAGTTCCCGGACAGACGGTCTTGCTTTCTTT. This codes for CASSSRTDGLAFF.

In its sample, this clone was seen once. The gene calls are TRBV7-2 and TRBJ1-6; 10 positions agree with TRBD1. V was clipped by 5 bases and J by 7 bases; unmatched bases: 11. Germline V gene lookup returns CDR1 SGHTA and CDR2 FQGNSA. The CDR3 runs to 17 residues. CDR3 sequence: CASSPAVPGQGNSPLHF. CDR3 DNA sequence: TGTGCCAGCAGCCCAGCGGTTCCGGGACAGGGGAATTCACCCCTCCACTTT.